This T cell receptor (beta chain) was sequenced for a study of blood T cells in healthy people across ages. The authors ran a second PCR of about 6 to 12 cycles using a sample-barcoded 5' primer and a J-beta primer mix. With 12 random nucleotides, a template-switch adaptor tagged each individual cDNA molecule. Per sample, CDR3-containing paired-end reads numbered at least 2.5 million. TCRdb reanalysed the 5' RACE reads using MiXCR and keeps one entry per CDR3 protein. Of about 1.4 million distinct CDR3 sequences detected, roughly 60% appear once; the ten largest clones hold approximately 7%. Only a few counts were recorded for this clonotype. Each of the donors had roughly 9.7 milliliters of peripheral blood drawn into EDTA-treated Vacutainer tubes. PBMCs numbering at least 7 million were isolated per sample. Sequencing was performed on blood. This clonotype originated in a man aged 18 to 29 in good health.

The CDR3 coding sequence is TGTGCCAGCAGCTTAGCGCCCGGGGGGCCGGGGGAAAAACTGTTTTTT. Translation: CASSLAPGGPGEKLFF. The chain carries TRBV7-2 and TRBJ1-4, with D perhaps TRBD1 (6 bases). V lost 0 bases to trimming and J lost 8 bases, with 16 bases between them. Germline assignment: CDR1 SGHTA and CDR2 FQGNSA. The CDR3 consists of 16 residues.